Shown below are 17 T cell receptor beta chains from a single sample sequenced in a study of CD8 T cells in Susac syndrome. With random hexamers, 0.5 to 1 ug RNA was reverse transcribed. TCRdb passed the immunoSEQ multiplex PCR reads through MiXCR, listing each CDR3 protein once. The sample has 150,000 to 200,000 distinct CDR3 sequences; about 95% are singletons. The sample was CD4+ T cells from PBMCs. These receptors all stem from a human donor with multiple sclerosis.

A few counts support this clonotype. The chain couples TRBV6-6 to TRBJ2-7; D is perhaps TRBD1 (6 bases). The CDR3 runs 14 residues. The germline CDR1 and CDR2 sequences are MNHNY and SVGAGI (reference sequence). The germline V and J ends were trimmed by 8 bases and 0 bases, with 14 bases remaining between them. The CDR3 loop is CASGRRQVSYEQYF. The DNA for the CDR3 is TGTGCCAGCGGCCGTCGACAGGTCTCCTACGAGCAGTACTTC.

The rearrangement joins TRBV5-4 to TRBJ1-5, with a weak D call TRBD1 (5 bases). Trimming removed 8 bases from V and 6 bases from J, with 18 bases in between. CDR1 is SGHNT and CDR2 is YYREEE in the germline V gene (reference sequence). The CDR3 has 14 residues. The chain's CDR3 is CASLLRVWSQPQHF. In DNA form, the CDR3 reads TGTGCCAGTCTACTCAGGGTGTGGAGTCAGCCCCAGCATTTT.

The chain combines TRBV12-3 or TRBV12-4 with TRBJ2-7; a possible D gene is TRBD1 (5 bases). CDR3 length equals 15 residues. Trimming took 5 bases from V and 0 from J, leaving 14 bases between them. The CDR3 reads CASSPTDATSYEQYF. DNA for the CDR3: TGTGCCAGCAGTCCGACAGACGCAACCTCCTACGAGCAGTACTTC.

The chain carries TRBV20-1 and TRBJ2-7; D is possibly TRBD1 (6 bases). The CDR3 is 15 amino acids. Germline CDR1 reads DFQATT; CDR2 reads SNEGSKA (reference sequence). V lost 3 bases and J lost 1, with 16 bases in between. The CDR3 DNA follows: TGCAGTGCTAGTACTGACAGGCCGCTATCCTACGAGCAGTACTTC. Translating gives CSASTDRPLSYEQYF.

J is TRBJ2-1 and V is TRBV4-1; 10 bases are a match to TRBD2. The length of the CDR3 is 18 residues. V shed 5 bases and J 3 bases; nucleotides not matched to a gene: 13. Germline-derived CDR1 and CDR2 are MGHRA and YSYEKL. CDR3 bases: TGCGCCAGCAGCGTGGGTAGCGGGGGGTTCCCTCTCTACAATGAGCAGTTCTTC. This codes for CASSVGSGGFPLYNEQFF.

As DNA, the CDR3 is TGTGCCAGCAGTGAGAGTCAGGGCGGAAACATTCAGTACTTC. Translated: CASSESQGGNIQYF. The genes are TRBV2 and TRBJ2-4; possibly TRBD1 for D (5 bases). Per the germline V gene, CDR1 is SNHLY and CDR2 is FYNNEI. This CDR3 has 14 residues. V dropped 3 bases and J dropped 6 bases, with 12 bases sitting between them.

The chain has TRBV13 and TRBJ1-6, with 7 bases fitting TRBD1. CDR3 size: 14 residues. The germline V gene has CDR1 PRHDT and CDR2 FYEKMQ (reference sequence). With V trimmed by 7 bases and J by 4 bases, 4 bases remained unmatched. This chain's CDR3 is CASNRQGYNSPLHF. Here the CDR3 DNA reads TGTGCCAGCAACCGACAGGGATATAATTCACCCCTCCACTTT.

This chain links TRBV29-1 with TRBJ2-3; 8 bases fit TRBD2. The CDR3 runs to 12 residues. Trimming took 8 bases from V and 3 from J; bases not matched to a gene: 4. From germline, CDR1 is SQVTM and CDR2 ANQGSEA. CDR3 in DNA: TGCAGCTCGGCGGGGGGTACAGATACGCAGTATTTT. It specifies CSSAGGTDTQYF.

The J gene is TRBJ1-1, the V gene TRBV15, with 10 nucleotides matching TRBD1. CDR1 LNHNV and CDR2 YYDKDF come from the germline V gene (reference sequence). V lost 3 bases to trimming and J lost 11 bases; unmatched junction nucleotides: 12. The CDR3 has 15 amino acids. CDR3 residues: CATSSRQGAIGSAFF. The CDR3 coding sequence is TGTGCCACCAGCAGTCGACAGGGGGCGATTGGCTCTGCTTTCTTT.

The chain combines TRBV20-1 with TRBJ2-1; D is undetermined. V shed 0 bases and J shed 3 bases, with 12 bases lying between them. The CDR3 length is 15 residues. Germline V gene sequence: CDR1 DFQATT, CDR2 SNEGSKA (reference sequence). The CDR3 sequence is CSARDGDTYYNEQFF. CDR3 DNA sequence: TGCAGTGCTAGAGATGGCGATACATACTACAATGAGCAGTTCTTC.

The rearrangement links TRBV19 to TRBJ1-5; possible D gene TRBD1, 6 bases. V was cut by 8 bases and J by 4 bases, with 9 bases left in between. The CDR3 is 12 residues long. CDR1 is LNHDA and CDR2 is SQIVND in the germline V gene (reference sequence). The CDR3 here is CASVQGNQPQHF. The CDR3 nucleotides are TGTGCCAGTGTACAGGGTAATCAGCCCCAGCATTTT.

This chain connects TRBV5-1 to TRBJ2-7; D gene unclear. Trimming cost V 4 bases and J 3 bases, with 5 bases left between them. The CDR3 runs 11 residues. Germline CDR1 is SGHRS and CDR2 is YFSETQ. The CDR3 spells CASSKNYEQYF. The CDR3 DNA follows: TGCGCCAGCAGCAAGAACTACGAGCAGTACTTC.

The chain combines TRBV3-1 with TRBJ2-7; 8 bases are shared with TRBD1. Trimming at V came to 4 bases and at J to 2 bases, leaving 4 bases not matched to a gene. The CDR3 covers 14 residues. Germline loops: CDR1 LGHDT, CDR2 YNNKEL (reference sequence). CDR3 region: CASSPSTGAYEQYF. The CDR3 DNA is TGTGCCAGCAGCCCTTCGACAGGGGCCTACGAGCAGTACTTC.

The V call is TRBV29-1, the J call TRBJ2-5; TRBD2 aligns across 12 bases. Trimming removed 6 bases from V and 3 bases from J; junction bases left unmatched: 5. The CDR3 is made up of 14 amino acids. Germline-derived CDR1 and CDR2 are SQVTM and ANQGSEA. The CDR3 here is CSVLLAGGKETQYF. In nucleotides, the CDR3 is TGCAGCGTACTACTAGCGGGGGGAAAAGAGACCCAGTACTTC.

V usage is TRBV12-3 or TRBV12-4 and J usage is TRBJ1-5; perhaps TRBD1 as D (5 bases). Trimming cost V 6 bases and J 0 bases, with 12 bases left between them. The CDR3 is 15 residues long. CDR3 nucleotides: TGTGCCAGCAGGGAGGGGCGCGGTAGCAATCAGCCCCAGCATTTT. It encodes CASREGRGSNQPQHF.

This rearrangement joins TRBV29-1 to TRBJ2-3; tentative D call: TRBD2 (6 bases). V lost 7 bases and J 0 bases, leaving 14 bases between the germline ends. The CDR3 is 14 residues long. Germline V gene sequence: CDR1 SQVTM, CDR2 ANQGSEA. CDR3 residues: CSGRDSSSTDTQYF. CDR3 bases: TGCAGCGGGCGGGACTCTTCTAGCACAGATACGCAGTATTTT.

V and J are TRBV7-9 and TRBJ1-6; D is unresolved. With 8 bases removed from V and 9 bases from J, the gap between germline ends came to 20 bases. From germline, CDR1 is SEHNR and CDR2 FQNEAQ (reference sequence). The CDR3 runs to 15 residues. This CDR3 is CASHEGDGVPSPLHF. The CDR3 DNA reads TGTGCCAGCCACGAGGGAGACGGCGTCCCTTCACCCCTCCACTTT.